Following are 24 T cell receptor beta chains from one sample sequenced in a study of PD-1 blockade in classical Hodgkin lymphoma. Only in-frame clones appear in the TCRdb table, and some are missing; sequencing was by immunoSEQ multiplex PCR. This sample has some 30,000 clones, with 72% found just once. Indicated time point: cycle 4 day 1 (C4D1), after five to seven weeks of nivolumab. Relapses following autologous stem cell transplantation were seen in all patients, with brentuximab vedotin exposure varying. The sample consisted of peripheral blood mononuclear cells (PBMCs), taken before the fourth cycle of nivolumab. The receptors originated from a human donor with classical Hodgkin lymphoma.

The rearrangement links TRBV28 to TRBJ1-1, with TRBD1 matching 8 bases. Germline loops: CDR1 MDHEN, CDR2 SYDVKM. The CDR3 spans 14 residues. V lost 2 bases and J lost 7; bases outside the gene matches: 6. CDR3 in DNA: TGTGCCAGCAGTTTAACAGGGGGATACAGTGAAGCTTTCTTT. This sequence encodes CASSLTGGYSEAFF.

This rearrangement joins TRBV6-5 to TRBJ1-1; D possibly corresponds to TRBD1 (5 bases). The CDR3 has 13 residues. Germline-derived CDR1 and CDR2 are MNHEY and SVGAGI. Trimming stripped 6 bases from V and 6 bases from J, with 14 bases between. This CDR3 is CASRPPGTSEAFF. The DNA of the CDR3 is TGTGCCAGCAGACCCCCAGGGACGTCTGAAGCTTTCTTT.

The V and J genes are TRBV30 and TRBJ2-7, with TRBD1 identical over 8 bases. The germline V gene has CDR1 GTSNPN and CDR2 SVGIG (reference sequence). With 1 base clipped from V and 6 bases from J, the junction kept 5 bases outside the gene matches. This CDR3 is 13 amino acids long. The CDR3 protein is CAWSGQGYGEQYF. CDR3 DNA sequence: TGTGCCTGGAGTGGACAGGGGTACGGCGAGCAGTACTTC.

The chain combines TRBV6-1 with TRBJ2-7, with D perhaps being TRBD1 or TRBD2 (5 bases each). The V end was cut by 7 bases, the J end by 7 bases, with 14 bases between. This CDR3 has 12 amino acids. Germline V CDR1 and CDR2: MNHNS, SASEGT. The CDR3 here is CASTPGPWEQYF. CDR3 DNA sequence: TGTGCCAGCACCCCGGGGCCCTGGGAGCAGTACTTC.

The chain links TRBV5-1 to TRBJ1-4; the D gene is possibly TRBD1 (6 bases). The V end was cut by 0 bases, the J end by 6 bases, with 15 bases between. The CDR3 is 16 residues long. Germline CDR1 and CDR2: SGHRS and YFSETQ. For the CDR3, the DNA is TGCGCCAGCAGCTTGGGGATAGGGGGGAGAGATGAAAAACTGTTTTTT. Encoded protein: CASSLGIGGRDEKLFF.

This chain uses TRBV29-1 with TRBJ2-4, with TRBD1 as a possible D gene (7 bases). V was cut by 8 bases and J by 1 base, with 12 bases left in between. This CDR3 has 13 residues. Looked up from germline, CDR1 is SQVTM and CDR2 is ANQGSEA. The CDR3 spells CSFRGDAKNIQYF. CDR3 nucleotides: TGCAGCTTCAGGGGGGACGCCAAAAACATTCAGTACTTC.

This chain uses TRBV6-5 with TRBJ1-3; no firm D call. The germline V gene has CDR1 MNHEY and CDR2 SVGAGI. The CDR3 runs 15 residues. The V and J ends lost 5 bases and 0 bases respectively, with 11 bases between them. The chain's CDR3 is CASSPRGFSGNTIYF. Here the CDR3 DNA reads TGTGCCAGCAGTCCCCGGGGTTTCTCTGGAAACACCATATATTTT.

The genes are TRBV19 and TRBJ1-1, with D perhaps TRBD1 (5 bases). Per germline, CDR1 LNHDA and CDR2 SQIVND (reference sequence). The length of the CDR3 is 14 residues. The V end lost 5 bases, the J end lost 8 bases, and 18 bases lay between the germline ends. The CDR3 is CASSSRRDGQEAFF. CDR3 coding DNA: TGTGCCAGTAGTTCGCGCCGGGACGGCCAAGAAGCTTTCTTT.

The rearrangement links TRBV5-1 to TRBJ2-1; 11 bases map to TRBD2. This CDR3 spans 15 amino acids. Germline CDR1 reads SGHRS; CDR2 reads YFSETQ. V lost 4 bases, J lost 9 bases, and 9 bases stayed unmatched. CDR3: CASSPQTSGESEQFF. In DNA, the CDR3 is TGCGCCAGCAGCCCACAGACTAGCGGGGAAAGTGAGCAGTTCTTC.

V is TRBV30 and J is TRBJ1-3, with D maybe TRBD1 (5 bases). This CDR3 has 16 residues. Trimming shortened V by 4 bases and J by 4 bases, and 20 bases separated the two germline ends. The germline gives CDR1 GTSNPN, CDR2 SVGIG (reference sequence). Written as DNA, the CDR3 is TGTGCCTGGAACCCCCGGGACCGAGGAAGGGGAAACACCATATATTTT. Translating gives CAWNPRDRGRGNTIYF.

The rearrangement uses TRBV18 and TRBJ1-1, with D possibly matching TRBD1 (6 bases). Deletions cut 3 bases from V and 0 bases from J, with 11 bases between. Germline loops: CDR1 KGHSH, CDR2 LQKENI. The CDR3 has 15 amino acids. Written as DNA, the CDR3 is TGTGCCAGCTCACCTGGACAGACTATGAACACTGAAGCTTTCTTT. Translation: CASSPGQTMNTEAFF. Filled out from reference TRBV18 and TRBJ1-1, the complete variable domain reads NAGVMQNPRHLVRRRGQEARLRCSPMKGHSHVYWYRQLPEEGLKFMVYLQKENIIDESGMPKERFSAEFPKEGPSILRIQQVVRGDSAAYFCASSPGQTMNTEAFFGQGTRLTVV.

V gene TRBV7-6 combines with J gene TRBJ2-7, with 8 bases fitting TRBD1. J lost 3 bases, V lost 5 bases, and 0 bases had no gene match. The length of the CDR3 is 12 residues. In germline, CDR1 is SGHVS, CDR2 FNYEAQ. CDR3 amino acids: CASSGTGYEQYF. CDR3 DNA sequence: TGTGCCAGCAGCGGGACAGGCTACGAGCAGTACTTC.

The rearrangement links TRBV28 to TRBJ1-6; 10 bases line up with TRBD1. This CDR3 has 13 amino acids. In germline, CDR1 is MDHEN, CDR2 SYDVKM. The trim removed 6 bases at V and 10 bases at J, leaving 3 bases unmatched. CDR3 nucleotides: TGTGCCAGCAGGGGGACAGGGGTGTCACCCCTCCACTTT. It yields the protein CASRGTGVSPLHF.

This clone was observed a handful of times. The chain links TRBV5-1 to TRBJ2-1, with TRBD1 identical over 7 bases. The CDR3 has 15 amino acids. J was trimmed by 2 bases and V by 5 bases; bases with no gene match: 7. Germline-derived CDR1 and CDR2 are SGHRS and YFSETQ. The CDR3 DNA reads TGCGCCAGCAGATTGACAGGGAATACCTACAATGAGCAGTTCTTC. This translates into CASRLTGNTYNEQFF.

The V and J genes are TRBV29-1 and TRBJ1-2; 7 bases agree with TRBD1. V was clipped by 2 bases and J by 4 bases; unmatched bases: 7. The germline CDR1 and CDR2 sequences are SQVTM and ANQGSEA. The CDR3 consists of 14 residues. CDR3 sequence reads: CSVEFVQGGYGYTF. The CDR3 nucleotides read TGCAGCGTTGAATTTGTTCAGGGGGGCTATGGCTACACCTTC.

This chain links TRBV6-1 with TRBJ2-2; the D gene is possibly TRBD2 (5 bases). CDR3 length: 12 residues. In germline, CDR1 is MNHNS, CDR2 SASEGT. V gave up 10 bases and J gave up 1 base, with 7 bases separating them. For the CDR3, the DNA is TGTGCCACCAGCGGGAACACCGGGGAGCTGTTTTTT. It translates to CATSGNTGELFF.

This clone was detected only once. The chain links TRBV7-9 to TRBJ1-2; possibly TRBD1 for D (5 bases). V was shortened by 4 bases and J by 8 bases, with 17 bases between the two germline ends. This CDR3 comprises 14 residues. Germline V gives CDR1 SEHNR, CDR2 FQNEAQ (reference sequence). The chain's CDR3 is CASSSYASGEGYTF. For the CDR3, the DNA is TGTGCCAGCAGCTCCTACGCCTCGGGGGAGGGCTACACCTTC.

The chain employs TRBV5-1 and TRBJ2-5, with a weak D call TRBD1 (6 bases). Trimming shortened V by 0 bases and J by 2 bases, and 17 bases separated the two germline ends. This CDR3 comprises 17 residues. Per the germline V gene, CDR1 is SGHRS and CDR2 is YFSETQ. CDR3 coding DNA: TGCGCCAGCAGCTTGGAGAGGCAGGGGTTTTCGCAAGAGACCCAGTACTTC. Amino acid sequence: CASSLERQGFSQETQYF.

The chain combines TRBV7-9 with TRBJ2-2; the D is unclear. Germline V gene sequence: CDR1 SEHNR, CDR2 FQNEAQ (reference sequence). V lost 2 bases to trimming and J lost 0 bases, with 10 bases between them. This CDR3 is built from 16 residues. This chain's CDR3 is CASSLTARSNTGELFF. The CDR3 DNA sequence: TGTGCCAGCAGCTTAACTGCACGGTCGAACACCGGGGAGCTGTTTTTT.

The CDR3 coding sequence is TGTGCCAGTAGTATAGATTGGGTTGGAACTGAAGCTTTCTTT. This encodes CASSIDWVGTEAFF. V and J are TRBV19 and TRBJ1-1; D is ambiguous. Germline loops: CDR1 LNHDA, CDR2 SQIVND (reference sequence). The CDR3 is 14 residues long. The V and J ends lost 0 bases and 5 bases respectively, with 10 bases between them.

The chain links TRBV19 to TRBJ2-2, with TRBD2 matching 7 bases. J was trimmed by 4 bases and V by 10 bases; bases with no gene match: 12. The CDR3 length is 15 residues. Germline-derived CDR1 and CDR2 are LNHDA and SQIVND (reference sequence). The CDR3 is CATGRRTGGTGELFF. CDR3 in DNA: TGTGCCACCGGTCGGAGGACGGGAGGCACCGGGGAGCTGTTTTTT.

The chain is built from TRBV29-1 and TRBJ1-2; 9 bases line up with TRBD1. V shed 5 bases and J 4 bases; nucleotides not matched to a gene: 5. Germline CDR1 is SQVTM and CDR2 is ANQGSEA. The CDR3 totals 13 residues. In DNA form, the CDR3 reads TGCAGCGTTACCCTACAGGGGGCCTATGGCTACACCTTC. This gives the protein CSVTLQGAYGYTF.

V and J are TRBV6-6 and TRBJ1-5; the D is unclear. Trimming shortened V by 7 bases and J by 2 bases, and 15 bases separated the two germline ends. Germline loops: CDR1 MNHNY, CDR2 SVGAGI (reference sequence). The length of the CDR3 is 15 residues. CDR3 sequence: CASTLDGRGNQPQHF. As DNA, the CDR3 is TGTGCCAGCACCTTGGACGGGAGGGGCAATCAGCCCCAGCATTTT.

The J gene is TRBJ2-3, the V gene TRBV7-2; D perhaps matches TRBD1 (5 bases). Looked up from germline, CDR1 is SGHTA and CDR2 is FQGNSA. The germline V and J ends were trimmed by 4 bases and 5 bases, with 16 bases remaining between them. The CDR3 contains 15 residues. The CDR3 sequence: CASSWGLDQGDTQYF. In nucleotides, the CDR3 is TGTGCCAGCAGCTGGGGCCTGGACCAAGGAGATACGCAGTATTTT.